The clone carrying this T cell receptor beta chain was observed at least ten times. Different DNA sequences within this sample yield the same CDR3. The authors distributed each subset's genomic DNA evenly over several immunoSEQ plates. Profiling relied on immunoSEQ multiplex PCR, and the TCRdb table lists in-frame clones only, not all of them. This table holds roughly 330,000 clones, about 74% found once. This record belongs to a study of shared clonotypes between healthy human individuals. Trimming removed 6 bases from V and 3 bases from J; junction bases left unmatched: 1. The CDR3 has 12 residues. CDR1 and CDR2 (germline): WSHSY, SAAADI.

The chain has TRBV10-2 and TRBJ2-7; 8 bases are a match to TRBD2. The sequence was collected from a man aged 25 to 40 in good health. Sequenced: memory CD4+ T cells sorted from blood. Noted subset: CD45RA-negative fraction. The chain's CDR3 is CASRAGGYEQYF. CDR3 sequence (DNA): TGCGCCAGCAGGGCGGGGGGCTACGAGCAGTACTTC.